This TCR beta chain emerged from a study of blood T cell repertoires in COVID-19. The protocol was immunoSEQ multiplex PCR, while the TCRdb copy is restricted to in-frame clones and leaves out a portion. Of around 65,000 clones in the sample, approximately 84% are singletons; the top ten hold approximately 14%. This receptor was taken from a human donor in a cohort sampled during active COVID-19. The source material was peripheral blood.

The CDR3 nucleotides are TGCGCCAGCAGCCAACCTCCTTGGGTCGCGGGCACAGATACGCAGTATTTT. The encoded protein is CASSQPPWVAGTDTQYF. The rearrangement links TRBV4-1 to TRBJ2-3, with D unclear. The V end was cut by 2 bases, the J end by 1 base, with 16 bases between. CDR3 length: 17 amino acids. The germline CDR1 and CDR2 sequences are MGHRA and YSYEKL.